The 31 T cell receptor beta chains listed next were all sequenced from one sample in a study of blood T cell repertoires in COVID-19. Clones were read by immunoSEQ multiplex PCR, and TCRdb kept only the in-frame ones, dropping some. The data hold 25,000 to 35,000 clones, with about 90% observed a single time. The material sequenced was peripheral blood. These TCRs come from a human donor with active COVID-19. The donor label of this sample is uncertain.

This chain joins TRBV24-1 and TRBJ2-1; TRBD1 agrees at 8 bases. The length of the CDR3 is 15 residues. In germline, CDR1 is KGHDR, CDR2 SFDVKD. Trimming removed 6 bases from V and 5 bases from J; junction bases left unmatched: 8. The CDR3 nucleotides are TGTGCCACCAGTCCCCCGCGACAGGGGAACAATGAGCAGTTCTTC. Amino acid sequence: CATSPPRQGNNEQFF.

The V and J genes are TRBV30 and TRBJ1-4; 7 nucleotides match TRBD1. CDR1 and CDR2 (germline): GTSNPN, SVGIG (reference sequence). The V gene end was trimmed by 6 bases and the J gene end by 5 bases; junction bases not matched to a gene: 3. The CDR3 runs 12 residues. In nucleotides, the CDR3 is TGTGCCTGCCAGGGGGGCAATGAAAAACTGTTTTTT. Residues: CACQGGNEKLFF.

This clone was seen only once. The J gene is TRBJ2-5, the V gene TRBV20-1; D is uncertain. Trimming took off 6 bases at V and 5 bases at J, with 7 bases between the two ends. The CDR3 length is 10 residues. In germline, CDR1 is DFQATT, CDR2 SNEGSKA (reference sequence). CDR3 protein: CSASGETQYF. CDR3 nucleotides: TGCAGTGCGTCCGGGGAGACCCAGTACTTC.

Here the CDR3 DNA reads TGTGCCAGCAGCCAAGATCCGGCGGCGCCCAACAATGAGCAGTTCTTC. It is translated as CASSQDPAAPNNEQFF. This sequence joins TRBV3-1 (or the pseudogene TRBV3-2) and TRBJ2-1; D gene unclear. Trimming took 0 bases from V and 5 from J, leaving 14 bases between them. Germline CDR1 reads LGHDT; CDR2 reads YNNKEL (reference sequence). CDR3 length equals 16 residues.

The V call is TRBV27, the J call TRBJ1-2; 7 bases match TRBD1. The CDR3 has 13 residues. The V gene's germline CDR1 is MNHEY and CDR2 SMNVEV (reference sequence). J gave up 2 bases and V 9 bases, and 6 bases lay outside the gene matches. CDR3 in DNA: TGTGCCAGTATCAAGACAGGGAACTATGGCTACACCTTC. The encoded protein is CASIKTGNYGYTF.

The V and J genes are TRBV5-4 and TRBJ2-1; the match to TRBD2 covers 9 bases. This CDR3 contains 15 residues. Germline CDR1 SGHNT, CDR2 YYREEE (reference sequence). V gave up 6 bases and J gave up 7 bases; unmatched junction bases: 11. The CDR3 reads CASTPALAGSNEQFF. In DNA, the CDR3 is TGTGCCAGCACTCCAGCACTAGCGGGTAGTAATGAGCAGTTCTTC.

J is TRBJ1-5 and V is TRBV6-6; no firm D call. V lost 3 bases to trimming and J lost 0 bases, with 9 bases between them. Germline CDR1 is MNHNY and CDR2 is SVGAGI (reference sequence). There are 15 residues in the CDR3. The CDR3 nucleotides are TGTGCCAGCAGTTATAACAGTTATAGCAATCAGCCCCAGCATTTT. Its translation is CASSYNSYSNQPQHF.

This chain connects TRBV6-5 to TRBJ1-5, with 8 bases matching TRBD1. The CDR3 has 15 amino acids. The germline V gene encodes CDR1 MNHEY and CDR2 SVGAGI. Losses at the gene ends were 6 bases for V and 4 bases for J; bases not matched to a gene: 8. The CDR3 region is CASRAGQGWNQPQHF. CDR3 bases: TGTGCCAGCAGGGCAGGACAGGGCTGGAATCAGCCCCAGCATTTT.

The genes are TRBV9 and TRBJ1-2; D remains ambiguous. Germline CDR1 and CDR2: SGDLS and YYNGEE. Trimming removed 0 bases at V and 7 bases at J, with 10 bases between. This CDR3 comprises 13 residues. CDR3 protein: CASSVAPSSGYTF. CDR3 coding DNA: TGTGCCAGCAGCGTAGCCCCCTCCAGTGGCTACACCTTC.

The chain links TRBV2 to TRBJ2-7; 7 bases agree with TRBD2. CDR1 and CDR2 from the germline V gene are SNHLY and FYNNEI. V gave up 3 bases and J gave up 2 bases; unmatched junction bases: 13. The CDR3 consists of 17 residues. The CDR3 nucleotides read TGTGCCAGCAGTGATGGTCTAGCGGTCTTTACAGCCTACGAGCAGTACTTC. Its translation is CASSDGLAVFTAYEQYF. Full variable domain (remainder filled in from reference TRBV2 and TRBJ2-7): EPEVTQTPSHQVTQMGQEVILRCVPISNHLYFYWYRQILGQKVEFLVSFYNNEISEKSEIFDDQFSVERPDGSNFTLKIRSTKLEDSAMYFCASSDGLAVFTAYEQYFGPGTRLTVT.

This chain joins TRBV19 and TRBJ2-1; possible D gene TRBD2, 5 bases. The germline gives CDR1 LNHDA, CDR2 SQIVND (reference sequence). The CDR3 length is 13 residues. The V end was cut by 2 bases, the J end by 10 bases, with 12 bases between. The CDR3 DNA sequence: TGTGCCAGTAGTATATGGGGAGTTGGAGAGCAGTTCTTC. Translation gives CASSIWGVGEQFF.

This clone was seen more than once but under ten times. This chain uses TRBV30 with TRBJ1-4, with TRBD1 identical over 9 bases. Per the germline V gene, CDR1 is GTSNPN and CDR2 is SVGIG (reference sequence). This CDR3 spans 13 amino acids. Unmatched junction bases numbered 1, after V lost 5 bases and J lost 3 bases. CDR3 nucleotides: TGTGCCTGGGGACAGGGGCCTAATGAAAAACTGTTTTTT. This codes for CAWGQGPNEKLFF.

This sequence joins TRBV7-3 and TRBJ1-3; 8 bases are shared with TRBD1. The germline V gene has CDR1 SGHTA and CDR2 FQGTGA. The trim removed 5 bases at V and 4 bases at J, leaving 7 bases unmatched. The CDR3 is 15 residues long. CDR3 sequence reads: CASSTDRGLGNTIYF. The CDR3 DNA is TGTGCCAGCAGCACCGACAGGGGATTAGGAAACACCATATATTTT.

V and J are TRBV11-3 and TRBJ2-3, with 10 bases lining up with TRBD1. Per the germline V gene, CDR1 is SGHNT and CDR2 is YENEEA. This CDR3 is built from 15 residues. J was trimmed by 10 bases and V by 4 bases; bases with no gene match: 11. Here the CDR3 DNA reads TGTGCCAGCAGCTCCCGGGACAGGGGCCCTTGGGCGCAGTATTTT. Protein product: CASSSRDRGPWAQYF.

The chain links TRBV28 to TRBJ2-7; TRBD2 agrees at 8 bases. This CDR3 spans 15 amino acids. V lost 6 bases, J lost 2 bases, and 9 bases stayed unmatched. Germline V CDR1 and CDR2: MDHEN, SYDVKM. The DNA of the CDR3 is TGTGCCAGCAGCTCCGGACTAGCAAATCCCTACGAGCAGTACTTC. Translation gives CASSSGLANPYEQYF.

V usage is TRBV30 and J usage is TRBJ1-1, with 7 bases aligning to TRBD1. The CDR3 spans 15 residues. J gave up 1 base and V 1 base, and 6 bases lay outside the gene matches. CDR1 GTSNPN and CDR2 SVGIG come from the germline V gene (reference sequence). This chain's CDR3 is CAWSAPTGENTEAFF. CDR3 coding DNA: TGTGCCTGGAGTGCCCCCACAGGGGAGAACACTGAAGCTTTCTTT.

This CDR3 reads CASSAWRGEAGELFF. CDR3 sequence (DNA): TGTGCCAGCAGCGCCTGGCGGGGTGAGGCCGGGGAGCTGTTTTTT. This chain connects TRBV9 to TRBJ2-2, with a possible D match to TRBD2 (6 bases). Germline V gene lookup returns CDR1 SGDLS and CDR2 YYNGEE. V was trimmed by 3 bases and J by 6 bases, leaving 15 bases between them. There are 15 residues in the CDR3. Supplemented by reference TRBV9 and TRBJ2-2, the full variable domain reads DSGVTQTPKHLITATGQRVTLRCSPRSGDLSVYWYQQSLDQGLQFLIQYYNGEERAKGNILERFSAQQFPDLHSELNLSSLELGDSALYFCASSAWRGEAGELFFGEGSRLTVL.

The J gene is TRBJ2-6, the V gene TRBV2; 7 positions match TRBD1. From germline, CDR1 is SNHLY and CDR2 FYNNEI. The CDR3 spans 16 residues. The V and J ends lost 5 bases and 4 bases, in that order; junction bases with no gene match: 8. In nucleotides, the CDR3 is TGTGCCAGCAGTACGACCAGGGGGTTCGGGGCCAACGTCCTGACTTTC. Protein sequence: CASSTTRGFGANVLTF.

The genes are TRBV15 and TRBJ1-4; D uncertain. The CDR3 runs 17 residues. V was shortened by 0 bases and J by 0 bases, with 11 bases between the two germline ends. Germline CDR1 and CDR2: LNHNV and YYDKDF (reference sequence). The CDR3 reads CATSRDGNGATNEKLFF. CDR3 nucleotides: TGTGCCACCAGCAGAGACGGGAACGGCGCAACTAATGAAAAACTGTTTTTT.

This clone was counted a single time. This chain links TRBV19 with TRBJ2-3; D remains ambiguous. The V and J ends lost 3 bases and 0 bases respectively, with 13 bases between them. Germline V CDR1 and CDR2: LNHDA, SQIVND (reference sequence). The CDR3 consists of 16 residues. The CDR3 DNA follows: TGTGCCAGTAGTATTATAAAGACATTCAGCACAGATACGCAGTATTTT. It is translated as CASSIIKTFSTDTQYF.

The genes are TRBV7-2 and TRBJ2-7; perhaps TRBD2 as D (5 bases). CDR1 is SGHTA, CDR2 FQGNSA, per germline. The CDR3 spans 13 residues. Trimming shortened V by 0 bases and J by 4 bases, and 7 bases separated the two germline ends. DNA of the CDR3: TGTGCCAGCAGCTTAGCAGGGAGATACGAGCAGTACTTC. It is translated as CASSLAGRYEQYF.

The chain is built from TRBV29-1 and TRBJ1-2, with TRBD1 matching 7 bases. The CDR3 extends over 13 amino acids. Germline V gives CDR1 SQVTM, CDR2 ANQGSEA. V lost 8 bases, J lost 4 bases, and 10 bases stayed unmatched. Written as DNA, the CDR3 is TGCAGCTCCCGGGACAGATCTTCCTATGGCTACACCTTC. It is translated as CSSRDRSSYGYTF.

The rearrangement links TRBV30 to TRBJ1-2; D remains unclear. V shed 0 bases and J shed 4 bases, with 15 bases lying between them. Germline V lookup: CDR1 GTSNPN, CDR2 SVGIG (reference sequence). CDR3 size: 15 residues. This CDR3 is CAWSVLLQVSYGYTF. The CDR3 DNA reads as TGTGCCTGGAGTGTACTGTTGCAGGTGTCCTATGGCTACACCTTC.

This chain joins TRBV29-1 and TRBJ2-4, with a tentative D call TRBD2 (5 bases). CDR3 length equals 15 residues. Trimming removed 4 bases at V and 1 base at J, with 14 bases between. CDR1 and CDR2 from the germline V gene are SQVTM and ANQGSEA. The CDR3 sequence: CSVGGRHSAKNIQYF. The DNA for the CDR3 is TGCAGCGTTGGAGGGCGTCACTCGGCCAAAAACATTCAGTACTTC.

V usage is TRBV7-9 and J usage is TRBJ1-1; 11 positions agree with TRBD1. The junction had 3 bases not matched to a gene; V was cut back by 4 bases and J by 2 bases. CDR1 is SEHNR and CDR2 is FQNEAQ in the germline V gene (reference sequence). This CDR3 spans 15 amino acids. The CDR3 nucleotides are TGTGCCAGCAGCTCGGACAGGGGGCGAAACACTGAAGCTTTCTTT. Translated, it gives CASSSDRGRNTEAFF.

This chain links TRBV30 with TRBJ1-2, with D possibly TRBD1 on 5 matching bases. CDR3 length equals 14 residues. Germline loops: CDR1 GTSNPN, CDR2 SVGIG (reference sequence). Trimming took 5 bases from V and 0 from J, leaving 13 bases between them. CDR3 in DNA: TGTGCCTGGGTAACAGGAAGAGCTAACTATGGCTACACCTTC. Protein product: CAWVTGRANYGYTF.

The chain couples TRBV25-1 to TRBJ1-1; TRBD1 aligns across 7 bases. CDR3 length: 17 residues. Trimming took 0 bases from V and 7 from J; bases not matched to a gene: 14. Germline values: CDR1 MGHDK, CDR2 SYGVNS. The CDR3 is CASSEYHLGAGGIEAFF. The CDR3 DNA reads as TGTGCCAGCAGTGAATATCACTTAGGGGCAGGGGGGATTGAAGCTTTCTTT.

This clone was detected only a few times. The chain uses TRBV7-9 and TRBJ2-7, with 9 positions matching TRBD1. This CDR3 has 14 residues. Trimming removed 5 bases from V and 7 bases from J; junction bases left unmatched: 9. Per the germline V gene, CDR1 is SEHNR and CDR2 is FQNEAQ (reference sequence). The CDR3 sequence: CASSGQGRPREQYF. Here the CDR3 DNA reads TGTGCCAGCAGCGGACAGGGGAGGCCTAGGGAGCAGTACTTC.

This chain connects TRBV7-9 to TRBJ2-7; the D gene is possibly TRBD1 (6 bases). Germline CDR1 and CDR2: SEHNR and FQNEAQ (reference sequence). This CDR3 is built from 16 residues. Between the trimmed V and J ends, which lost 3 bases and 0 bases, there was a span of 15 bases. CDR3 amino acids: CASSFPSQGSSYEQYF. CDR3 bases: TGTGCCAGCAGCTTCCCCTCTCAGGGGAGCTCCTACGAGCAGTACTTC.

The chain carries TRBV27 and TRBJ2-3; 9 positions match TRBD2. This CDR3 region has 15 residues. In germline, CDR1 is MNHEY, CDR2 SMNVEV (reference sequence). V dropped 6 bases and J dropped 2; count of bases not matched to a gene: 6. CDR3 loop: CASSRLAENTDTQYF. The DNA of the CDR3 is TGTGCCAGCAGCCGACTAGCGGAGAACACAGATACGCAGTATTTT.

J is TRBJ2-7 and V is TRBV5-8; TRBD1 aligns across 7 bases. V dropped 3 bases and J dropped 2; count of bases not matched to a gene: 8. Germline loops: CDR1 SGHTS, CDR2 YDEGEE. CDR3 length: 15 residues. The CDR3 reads CASSWWQGVTYEQYF. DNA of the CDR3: TGTGCCAGCAGCTGGTGGCAGGGGGTTACCTACGAGCAGTACTTC.